This entry features one TCR beta chain sequence. This sample is drawn from a study of blood T cell repertoires in COVID-19. The wider study: T cells, B-cell-depleted T cells, or PBMCs provided the cDNA or gDNA that served as material.

Authors' data handling: Reference gene primer amplification in the assay estimated nucleated cell counts. The repertoire was sequenced with immunoSEQ multiplex PCR; TCRdb's copy has only in-frame clones and lacks some. Clone size and V and J calls were adopted from that table, with D and trimming inferred from the DNA. This sample carries approximately 250,000 clones, roughly 84% of them seen once, and the ten largest clones take 8.6%. This sequence originates from a human donor in a cohort sampled during active COVID-19. The specimen sequenced was peripheral blood.

CDR3 sequence: CASSQVSGLVVYEQYF. In nucleotides, the CDR3 is TGTGCCAGCAGCCAAGTAAGCGGACTAGTGGTATACGAGCAGTACTTC. This chain uses TRBV4-2 with TRBJ2-7, with 7 bases identical to TRBD2. Germline assignment: CDR1 LGHNA and CDR2 YNFKEQ. Losses at the gene ends were 1 base for V and 4 bases for J; bases not matched to a gene: 10. This CDR3 contains 16 residues.